What follows are 13 T cell receptor beta chains derived from one specimen sequenced in a study of T-cell reconstitution after alpha-beta-depleted transplantation in children. Researchers prepared the TCRbeta library using unique molecular identifiers, the study reports. TCRdb reprocessed the PCR reads with MiXCR, giving one entry per CDR3 protein. The sample consists of 400,000 to 550,000 distinct CDR3 sequences, approximately 10% of them appearing once. The starting material was PBMCs, obtained before TCRalphabeta/CD19-depleted stem cell transplant. These receptors came from a child younger than 10 with inherited bone marrow failure, due to receive a stem cell transplant.

This clonotype was observed many times. At one boundary the junction diverges from the germline segment, which might be a read error. The genes are TRBV12-3 or TRBV12-4 and TRBJ1-1; the D is unclear. This CDR3 has 12 residues. CDR3 protein: CASSLGGADAFF. In nucleotides, the CDR3 is TGTGCCAGCAGTTTAGGGGGAGCTGACGCTTTCTTT.

This clonotype was counted at least ten times. The chain links TRBV2 to TRBJ2-7, with 9 nucleotides matching TRBD1. Trimming removed 5 bases from V and 2 bases from J; junction bases left unmatched: 4. The V gene's germline CDR1 is SNHLY and CDR2 FYNNEI. This CDR3 is built from 14 residues. The CDR3 spells CASSKQGATYEQYF. CDR3 DNA: TGTGCCAGCAGTAAACAGGGGGCTACCTACGAGCAGTACTTC.

The sample holds many counts of this clonotype. The chain is built from TRBV12-3 or TRBV12-4 and TRBJ1-2; D remains unclear. The V gene lost 6 bases and the J gene lost 5 bases, with 10 bases spanning the gap. The CDR3 is 12 residues long. The CDR3 region is CASRSIPYGYTF. In DNA form, the CDR3 reads TGTGCCAGCAGGTCTATACCTTATGGCTACACCTTC.

This clonotype was seen only a few times. The V gene is TRBV5-6, the J gene TRBJ1-1; 11 bases fit TRBD1. The CDR3 loop spans 16 amino acids. After removal of 4 bases from V and 3 bases from J, the junction contained 8 bases not matched to a gene. The germline CDR1 and CDR2 sequences are SGHDT and YYEEEE. The CDR3 nucleotides are TGTGCCAGCAGCAGGACAGGGGGCTATGAGGACACTGAAGCTTTCTTT. Protein: CASSRTGGYEDTEAFF.

This clonotype showed up just a few times. The chain is built from TRBV19 and TRBJ1-1; 9 bases match TRBD1. CDR1 and CDR2 from the germline V gene are LNHDA and SQIVND (reference sequence). The length of the CDR3 is 14 residues. V was pared by 4 bases and J by 4 bases, with 4 bases of the junction left unmatched. The CDR3 region has the DNA TGTGCCAGTAGTAGGACAGGGGTGAGCACTGAAGCTTTCTTT. Its translation: CASSRTGVSTEAFF.

This clonotype was seen repeatedly, ten times or more. This chain uses TRBV7-2 with TRBJ2-2; D gene uncertain. The CDR3 has 16 amino acids. The germline CDR1 and CDR2 sequences are SGHTA and FQGNSA. V shed 5 bases and J shed 8 bases, with 21 bases lying between them. Here the CDR3 reads CASSPRGVSSPGELFF. Written as DNA, the CDR3 is TGTGCCAGCAGCCCACGCGGCGTTTCATCACCTGGGGAGCTGTTTTTT.

This clonotype was recorded at least ten times. This chain connects TRBV29-1 to TRBJ2-7; perhaps TRBD1 as D (6 bases). Looked up from germline, CDR1 is SQVTM and CDR2 is ANQGSEA. The CDR3 sequence is 16 residues long. Trimming took 0 bases from V and 1 from J, leaving 16 bases between them. DNA of the CDR3: TGCAGCGTTGAAGATTGGGAGACAGGTCGATCCTACGAGCAGTACTTC. This codes for CSVEDWETGRSYEQYF.

At least ten counts were recorded for this clonotype. The chain uses TRBV6-1 and TRBJ2-6, with D hard to call. CDR3 length: 14 amino acids. Germline V lookup: CDR1 MNHNS, CDR2 SASEGT. The V end was cut by 4 bases, the J end by 4 bases, with 8 bases between. Written as DNA, the CDR3 is TGTGCCAGCAGTGTCGGATCCGGGGCCAACGTCCTGACTTTC. It translates to CASSVGSGANVLTF.

This clonotype came up many times. The gene calls are TRBV6-5 and TRBJ2-2; 11 bases fit TRBD2. Trimming at V came to 3 bases and at J to 6 bases, leaving 9 bases not matched to a gene. The CDR3 has 17 amino acids. Germline CDR1 and CDR2: MNHEY and SVGAGI. CDR3 sequence: CASSYSGRARRAGELFF. As DNA, the CDR3 is TGTGCCAGCAGTTATAGCGGGAGGGCTAGAAGGGCCGGGGAGCTGTTTTTT.

This clonotype was picked up many times. V and J are TRBV4-3 and TRBJ2-1, with 7 bases fitting TRBD2. Losses at the gene ends were 5 bases for V and 6 bases for J; bases not matched to a gene: 10. Germline V gene data show CDR1 as LGHNA and CDR2 as YSLEER. The CDR3 runs 15 residues. CDR3 coding DNA: TGCGCCAGCAGCGGAAGGCGGGAGAATAGCAATGAGCAGTTCTTC. This gives the protein CASSGRRENSNEQFF.

In its sample, this clonotype was seen many times. This sequence joins TRBV18 and TRBJ1-1, with no clear D. V shed 3 bases and J shed 1 base, with 9 bases lying between them. From germline, CDR1 is KGHSH and CDR2 LQKENI. The CDR3 runs to 14 residues. The CDR3 spells CASSPPVWNTEAFF. CDR3 in DNA: TGTGCCAGCTCACCTCCAGTGTGGAACACTGAAGCTTTCTTT.

This chain connects TRBV10-3 to TRBJ2-7, with 7 bases matching TRBD1. Germline trimming cut 9 bases from V and 0 bases from J; bases unmatched to any gene: 5. The V gene's germline CDR1 is ENHRY and CDR2 SYGVKD. This CDR3 spans 13 amino acids. The CDR3 DNA follows: TGTGCCATAAACCGGGACAGCTCCTACGAGCAGTACTTC. It translates to CAINRDSSYEQYF.

This clonotype was picked up a small number of times. V and J are TRBV19 and TRBJ2-3; TRBD2 aligns across 7 bases. V was clipped by 5 bases and J by 6 bases; unmatched bases: 8. Germline CDR1 is LNHDA and CDR2 is SQIVND (reference sequence). The CDR3 runs to 14 residues. CDR3: CASSSRTRTDTQYF. The CDR3 DNA reads as TGTGCCAGTAGTTCCCGGACTAGGACGGATACGCAGTATTTT.